The rows below give T cell receptor beta chains drawn from one sample of a study of vaccination and CD4 T cells after COVID-19. These receptors are not linked to any known antigen. TCRdb reprocessed the PCR reads via MiXCR and lists one record per CDR3 protein. The sample includes 11,000 to 15,000 distinct CDR3 sequences, 53% of them seen just once. The specimen sequenced was CD4+ T cells from blood, cultured in vitro. The receptors were gathered from a human donor who had recovered from COVID-19. The CDR3 runs from the conserved cysteine through the conserved F or W. D genes are given only for firm matches. Clone size appears in some rows only: once, few, many, or a class for an expanded clone.

.,16,TRBV2,TRBJ1-5,.,TGTGCCAGCAGTGACAGGCGGCGGTATAGCAATCAGCCCCAGCATTTT,CASSDRRRYSNQPQHF
.,13,TRBV14,TRBJ2-5,.,TGTGCCAGCAGCCCGGGGATCGGAGAGACCCAGTACTTC,CASSPGIGETQYF
TRBD2,15,TRBV27,TRBJ2-1,.,TGTGCCAGCAGCCGGGGAGGGGCGCATCACAATGAGCAGTTCTTC,CASSRGGAHHNEQFF
.,14,TRBV2,TRBJ2-7,few,TGTGCCAGCAGCCAAGATGACAGGAGGAGCTCGCAGTACTTC,CASSQDDRRSSQYF
TRBD1,13,TRBV19,TRBJ2-5,.,TGTGCCAGTAGTATGGACAGGGAAGAGACCCAGTACTTC,CASSMDREETQYF
TRBD1,18,TRBV20-1,TRBJ1-5,.,TGCAGTGCTGCCGGGGGGGACAGTTACATCTATAGCAATCAGCCCCAGCATTTT,CSAAGGDSYIYSNQPQHF
.,15,TRBV7-9,TRBJ1-4,.,TGTGCCAGCAGCTCCCCCCGGGGGGGGAATGAAAAACTGTTTTTT,CASSSPRGGNEKLFF
.,13,TRBV20-1,TRBJ2-5,few,TGCAGTGCCGCTGACGGATACCAAGAGACCCAGTACTTC,CSAADGYQETQYF
.,12,TRBV28,TRBJ2-7,few,TGTGCCAGCAGTTTTCTTCGGCGGGAGCAGTACTTC,CASSFLRREQYF
.,13,TRBV12-3/TRBV12-4,TRBJ2-5,.,TGTGCCAGCAGCCCCCCCCGACGGGAGACCCAGTACTTC,CASSPPRRETQYF
.,15,TRBV7-9,TRBJ2-4,.,TGTGCCAGCAGCTTAGAAGTTGGGAGAAAAAACATTCAGTACTTC,CASSLEVGRKNIQYF
.,16,TRBV4-3,TRBJ1-4,.,TGCGCCAGCAGCCAATCTACACATACAACTAATGAAAAACTGTTTTTT,CASSQSTHTTNEKLFF
TRBD2,15,TRBV12-3/TRBV12-4,TRBJ2-5,.,TGTGCCAGCACAGATCGGGCGGGAGGGGGTGAGACCCAGTACTTC,CASTDRAGGGETQYF
TRBD1,14,TRBV18,TRBJ1-5,few,TGTGCCAGCTCAGCCGGGACAGGGAGTCAGCCCCAGCATTTT,CASSAGTGSQPQHF
.,13,TRBV20-1,TRBJ1-3,.,TGCAGTGCTAGACCCCTCTCTGGAAACACCATATATTTT,CSARPLSGNTIYF
TRBD1,14,TRBV2,TRBJ2-7,.,TGTGCCAGCATTCTGACAGGGGGTATCCACGAGCAGTACTTC,CASILTGGIHEQYF
.,13,TRBV20-1,TRBJ2-5,.,TGCAGTGCTAGATGGGCCCCAACCGAGACCCAGTACTTC,CSARWAPTETQYF
.,15,TRBV2,TRBJ1-5,once,TGTGCCAGCAGAGCCGGGACACTAAGCAATCAGCCCCAGCATTTT,CASRAGTLSNQPQHF
.,13,TRBV7-9,TRBJ1-5,.,TGTGCCAGCAGCCAGAGGGAGAATCAGCCCCAGCATTTT,CASSQRENQPQHF
.,11,TRBV12-3/TRBV12-4,TRBJ2-1,once,TGTGCCAGCGGGAGGGGGTTGGAGCAGTTCTTC,CASGRGLEQFF
TRBD2,15,TRBV7-9,TRBJ2-1,.,TGTGCCAGCAGCCAAACTAGCGGGGGGGTCGATGAGCAGTTCTTC,CASSQTSGGVDEQFF
TRBD2,16,TRBV14,TRBJ2-1,.,TGTGCCAGCAGCCAAGATACGAGGGAGGGCCTCGATGAGCAGTTCTTC,CASSQDTREGLDEQFF
.,16,TRBV7-9,TRBJ2-5,.,TGTGCCAGCAGCAGACTCACGGGGGCTATCAAAGAGACCCAGTACTTC,CASSRLTGAIKETQYF
TRBD1,17,TRBV24-1,TRBJ1-3,.,TGTGCCACCAGTGATTCCCCTGGACAGGGAACTGGAAACACCATATATTTT,CATSDSPGQGTGNTIYF
.,13,TRBV20-1,TRBJ2-1,few,TGCAGTGCTAGCCGCGCTAGCTACAATGAGCAGTTCTTC,CSASRASYNEQFF
.,12,TRBV10-3,TRBJ1-1,.,TGTGCCACCCAGGGAGTAGGCACTGAAGCTTTCTTT,CATQGVGTEAFF